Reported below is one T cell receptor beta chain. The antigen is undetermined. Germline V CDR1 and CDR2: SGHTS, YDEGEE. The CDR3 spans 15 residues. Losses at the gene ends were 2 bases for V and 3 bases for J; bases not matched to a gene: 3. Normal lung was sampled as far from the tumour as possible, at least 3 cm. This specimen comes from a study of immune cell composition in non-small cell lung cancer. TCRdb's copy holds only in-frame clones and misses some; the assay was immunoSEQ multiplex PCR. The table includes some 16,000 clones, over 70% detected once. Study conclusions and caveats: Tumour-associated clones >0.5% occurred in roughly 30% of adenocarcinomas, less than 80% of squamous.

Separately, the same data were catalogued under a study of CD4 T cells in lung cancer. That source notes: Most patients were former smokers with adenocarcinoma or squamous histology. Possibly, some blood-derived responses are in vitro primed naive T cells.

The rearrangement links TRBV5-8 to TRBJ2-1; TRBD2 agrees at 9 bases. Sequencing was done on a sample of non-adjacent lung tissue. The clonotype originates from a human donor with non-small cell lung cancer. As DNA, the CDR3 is TGTGCCAGCAGCTTTGGAGCGGGGGGCTACAATGAGCAGTTCTTC. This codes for CASSFGAGGYNEQFF.